This TCR beta chain was sequenced during a study of T cell changes during pregnancy in multiple sclerosis (dated by TCRdb to about 2019). For the wider study: The study examined how the T cell repertoire changed over the course of pregnancy in women with multiple sclerosis.

CDR1 LNHDA and CDR2 SQIVND are derived from the germline V gene (reference sequence). Reading from cysteine to phenylalanine, the CDR3 counts 13 amino acids. The CDR3 DNA has 39 bases and is translated from base 1. Deletion took 7 bases off V and 3 bases off J, with a span of 12 bases between the germline ends. On this clone itself: This clone's antigen is unknown. The sample holds no much larger clone one base away, and base qualities are not on file.

The protocol used for the library was the immunoSEQ multiplex PCR assay. TCRdb stores this immuneACCESS table with in-frame sequences only. Part of the clones is absent; in the studies checked, under half of the shortfall reflects unresolved V genes, and no reason is known for the rest. The sample data list some 40,000 clones, and about 88% of these were observed just once. About 0.6% of the sample belongs to the ten largest clones. The sequence was collected from a female donor with multiple sclerosis, enrolled in a pregnancy study. Sequencing was performed on CD4+ T cells from peripheral blood mononuclear cells, taken in the first trimester of pregnancy. The chain joins TRBV19 to TRBJ1-2, and TRBD1 may be the D gene, going by 6 matching bases. The CDR3 protein sequence reads: CASNRVGDYGYTF. The nucleotides read TGTGCCAGTAACAGGGTTGGCGACTATGGCTACACCTTC.